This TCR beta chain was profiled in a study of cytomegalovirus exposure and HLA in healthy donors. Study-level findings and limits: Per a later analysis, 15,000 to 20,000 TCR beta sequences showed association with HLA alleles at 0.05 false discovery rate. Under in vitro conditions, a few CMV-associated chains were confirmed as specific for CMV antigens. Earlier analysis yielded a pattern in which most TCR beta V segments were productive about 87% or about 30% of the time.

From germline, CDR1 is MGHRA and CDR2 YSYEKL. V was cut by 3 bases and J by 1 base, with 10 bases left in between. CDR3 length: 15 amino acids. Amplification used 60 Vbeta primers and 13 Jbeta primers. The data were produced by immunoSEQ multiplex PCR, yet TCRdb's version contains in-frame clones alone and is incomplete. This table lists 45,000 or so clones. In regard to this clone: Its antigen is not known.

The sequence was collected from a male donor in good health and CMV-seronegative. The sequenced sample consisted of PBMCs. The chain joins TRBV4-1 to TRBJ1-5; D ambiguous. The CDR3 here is CASSQREVSNQPQHF. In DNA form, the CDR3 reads TGCGCCAGCAGCCAGCGAGAGGTCAGCAATCAGCCCCAGCATTTT.